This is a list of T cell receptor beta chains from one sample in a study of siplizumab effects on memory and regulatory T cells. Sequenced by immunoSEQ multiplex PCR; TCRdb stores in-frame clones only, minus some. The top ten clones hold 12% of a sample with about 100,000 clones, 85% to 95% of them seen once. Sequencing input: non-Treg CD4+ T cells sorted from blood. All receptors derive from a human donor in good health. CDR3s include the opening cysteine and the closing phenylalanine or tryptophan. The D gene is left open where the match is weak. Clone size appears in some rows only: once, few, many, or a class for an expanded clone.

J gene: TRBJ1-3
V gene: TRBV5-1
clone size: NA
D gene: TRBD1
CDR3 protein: CASSPVTGSSGNTIYF
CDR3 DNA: TGCGCCAGCAGCCCTGTGACAGGGAGCTCTGGAAACACCATATATTTT

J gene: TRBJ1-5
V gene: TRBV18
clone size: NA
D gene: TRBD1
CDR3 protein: CASSLGQGAGNNQPQHF
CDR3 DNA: TGTGCCAGCTCACTGGGACAGGGGGCCGGGAACAATCAGCCCCAGCATTTT

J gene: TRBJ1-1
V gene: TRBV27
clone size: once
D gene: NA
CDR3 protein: CASRAGAWRNTEAFF
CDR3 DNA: TGTGCCAGCAGGGCGGGGGCCTGGAGGAACACTGAAGCTTTCTTT

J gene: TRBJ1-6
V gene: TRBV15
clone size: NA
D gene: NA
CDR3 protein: CATSSGTGNSPLHF
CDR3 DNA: TGTGCCACCTCCTCGGGGACGGGGAATTCACCCCTCCACTTT

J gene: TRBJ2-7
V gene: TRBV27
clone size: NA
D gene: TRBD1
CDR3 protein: CASRGGLQGAGEQYF
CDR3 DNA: TGTGCCAGCAGGGGCGGGCTACAGGGGGCTGGGGAGCAGTACTTC

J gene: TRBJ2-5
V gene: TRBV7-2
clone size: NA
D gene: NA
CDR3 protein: CASSWSSGLQETQYF
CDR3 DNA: TGTGCCAGCAGCTGGAGTAGCGGACTTCAAGAGACCCAGTACTTC

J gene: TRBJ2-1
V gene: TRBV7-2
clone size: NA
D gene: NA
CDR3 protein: CASSLGSGGLNEQFF
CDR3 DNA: TGTGCCAGCAGCTTAGGTAGCGGAGGGCTGAATGAGCAGTTCTTC

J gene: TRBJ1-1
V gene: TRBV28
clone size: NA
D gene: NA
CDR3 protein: CASSLMGARGMNTEAFF
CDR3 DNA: TGTGCCAGCAGTTTAATGGGGGCCCGGGGGATGAACACTGAAGCTTTCTTT

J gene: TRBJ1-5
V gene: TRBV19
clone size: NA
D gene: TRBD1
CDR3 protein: CASSIGGQGHQPQHF
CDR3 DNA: TGTGCCAGTAGTATAGGGGGACAGGGGCACCAGCCCCAGCATTTT

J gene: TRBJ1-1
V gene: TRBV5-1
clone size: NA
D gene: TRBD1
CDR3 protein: CASRRTGGRVNTEAFF
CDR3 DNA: TGCGCCAGCAGGCGGACAGGGGGAAGGGTGAACACTGAAGCTTTCTTT

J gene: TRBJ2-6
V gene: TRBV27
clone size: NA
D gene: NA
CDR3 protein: CASSNQPGYSGANVLTF
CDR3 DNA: TGTGCCAGCAGTAACCAGCCCGGGTACTCTGGGGCCAACGTCCTGACTTTC

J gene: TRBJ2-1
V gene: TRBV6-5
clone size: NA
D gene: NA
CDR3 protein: CASSIDRINEQFF
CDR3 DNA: TGTGCCAGCAGTATCGACAGAATCAATGAGCAGTTCTTC

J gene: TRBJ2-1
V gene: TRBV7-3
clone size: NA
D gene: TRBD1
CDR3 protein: CASSLSSGGWGNEQFF
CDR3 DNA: TGTGCCAGCAGCTTAAGCTCAGGGGGCTGGGGTAATGAGCAGTTCTTC

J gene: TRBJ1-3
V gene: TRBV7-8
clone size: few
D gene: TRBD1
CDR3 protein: CASSYRGSGNTIYF
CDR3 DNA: TGTGCCAGCAGCTACAGGGGATCTGGAAACACCATATATTTT

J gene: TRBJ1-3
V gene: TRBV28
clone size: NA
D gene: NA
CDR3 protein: CASSITPSFQAGRNYLSGNTIYF
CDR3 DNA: TGTGCCAGCAGTATAACCCCTAGTTTTCAGGCAGGGCGCAATTACCTCTCTGGAAACACCATATATTTT

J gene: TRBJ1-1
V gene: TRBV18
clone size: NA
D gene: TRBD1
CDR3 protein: CASSPYDRAAFF
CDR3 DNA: TGTGCCAGCTCACCGTATGACAGGGCAGCTTTCTTT

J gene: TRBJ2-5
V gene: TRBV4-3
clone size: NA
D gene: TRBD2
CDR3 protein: CASSPSGLVKETQYF
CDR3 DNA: TGCGCCAGCAGCCCCTCTGGACTAGTTAAAGAGACCCAGTACTTC

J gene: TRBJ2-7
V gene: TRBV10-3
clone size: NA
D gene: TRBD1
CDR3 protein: CAISVQGAPYEQYF
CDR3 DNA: TGTGCCATCAGTGTCCAGGGGGCACCCTACGAGCAGTACTTC

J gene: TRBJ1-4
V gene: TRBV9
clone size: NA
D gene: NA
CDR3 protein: CASSPGQTADEKLFF
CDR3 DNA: TGTGCCAGCAGCCCAGGACAGACGGCGGATGAAAAACTGTTTTTT

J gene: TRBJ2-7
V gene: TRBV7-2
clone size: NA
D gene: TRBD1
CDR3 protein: CASSLGGNPGQVHYEQYF
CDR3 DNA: TGTGCCAGCAGCTTAGGGGGAAATCCGGGACAGGTCCACTACGAGCAGTACTTC

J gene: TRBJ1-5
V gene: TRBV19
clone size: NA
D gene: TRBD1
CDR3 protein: CASSIGDRGLGNQHF
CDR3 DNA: TGTGCCAGTAGTATAGGGGACAGGGGGTTAGGGAACCAGCATTTT

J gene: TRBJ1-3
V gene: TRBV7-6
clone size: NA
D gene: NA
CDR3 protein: CASSEDRRGNTIYF
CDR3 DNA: TGTGCCAGCAGCGAAGACAGGAGGGGAAACACCATATATTTT

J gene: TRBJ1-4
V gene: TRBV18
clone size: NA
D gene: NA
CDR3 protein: CASSRVLGGEKLFF
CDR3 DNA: TGTGCCAGCTCGCGCGTGTTGGGAGGGGAAAAACTGTTTTTT

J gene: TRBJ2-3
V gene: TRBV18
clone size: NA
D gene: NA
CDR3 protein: CASSPGSTDTQYF
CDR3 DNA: TGTGCCAGCTCACCAGGGAGCACAGATACGCAGTATTTT

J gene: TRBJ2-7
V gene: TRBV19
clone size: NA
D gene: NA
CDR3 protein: CASSTTPGRTVEQYF
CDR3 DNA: TGTGCCAGTAGTACAACCCCGGGGAGAACAGTCGAGCAGTACTTC